The 13 T cell receptor beta chains below all came from one sample that was sequenced in a study of CD8 T cells in Susac syndrome. The RNA, about 0.5 to 1 ug, was put through reverse transcription using random hexamers. From the immunoSEQ multiplex PCR reads, TCRdb called clonotypes with MiXCR, one entry per CDR3 protein. The sample consists of approximately 260,000 distinct CDR3 sequences, 96% of them appearing once. Source material: CD4+ T cells from PBMCs. Receptors originate from a human donor with Susac syndrome.

The rearrangement links TRBV6-6 to TRBJ1-1, with D perhaps TRBD1 (6 bases). This CDR3 has 15 residues. The V end was cut by 5 bases, the J end by 2 bases, with 15 bases between. Per the germline V gene, CDR1 is MNHNY and CDR2 is SVGAGI (reference sequence). CDR3 sequence (DNA): TGTGCCAGCAGTCTACTAGGGGGGACAAACACTGAAGCTTTCTTT. Its protein is CASSLLGGTNTEAFF.

The chain recombines TRBV30 with TRBJ2-5; tentative D call: TRBD2 (6 bases). Germline V CDR1 and CDR2: GTSNPN, SVGIG (reference sequence). V was trimmed by 5 bases and J by 4 bases, leaving 14 bases between them. This CDR3 has 13 amino acids. CDR3 bases: TGTGCCTGGTCCCCCCTGGGGGGAGAGACCCAGTACTTC. As protein: CAWSPLGGETQYF. Full variable domain (missing parts from reference TRBV30 and TRBJ2-5): SQTIHQWPATLVQPVGSPLSLECTVEGTSNPNLYWYRQAAGRGLQLLFYSVGIGQISSEVPQNLSASRPQDRQFILSSKKLLLSDSGFYLCAWSPLGGETQYFGPGTRLLVL.

The V and J genes are TRBV29-1 and TRBJ2-7; 10 bases align to TRBD2. Germline CDR1 is SQVTM and CDR2 is ANQGSEA. CDR3 size: 16 residues. V shed 4 bases, J shed 1 base, and the junction held 10 bases outside the gene matches. Here the CDR3 DNA reads TGCAGCGTTGTTCCTCTAAGCGGGAGGGGTTCCTACGAGCAGTACTTC. It yields the protein CSVVPLSGRGSYEQYF.

This chain links TRBV15 with TRBJ2-4, with 9 bases identical to TRBD1. Germline CDR1 is LNHNV and CDR2 is YYDKDF (reference sequence). CDR3 length: 16 amino acids. V was clipped by 1 base and J by 5 bases; unmatched bases: 6. The CDR3 sequence: CATSRGLTGGENIQYF. The CDR3 DNA follows: TGTGCCACCAGCAGAGGGTTGACAGGGGGGGAAAACATTCAGTACTTC.

The rearrangement links TRBV6-1 to TRBJ2-4, with TRBD2 matching over 8 bases. Germline V gives CDR1 MNHNS, CDR2 SASEGT. The CDR3 runs 17 residues. V dropped 8 bases and J dropped 1; count of bases not matched to a gene: 13. The CDR3 DNA is TGTGCCAGCCATGAGAGGGCGGGAGGTAGGGCCAAAAACATTCAGTACTTC. Protein: CASHERAGGRAKNIQYF.

This clonotype was seen a single time. The DNA of the CDR3 is TGCGCCAGCGCACTAGCGGGAGGACTGGATGAGCAGTTCTTC. Its protein product is CASALAGGLDEQFF. V gene TRBV5-1 combines with J gene TRBJ2-1; TRBD2 matches 12 bases. After removal of 7 bases from V and 8 bases from J, the junction contained 7 bases not matched to a gene. Per the germline V gene, CDR1 is SGHRS and CDR2 is YFSETQ. The CDR3 covers 14 residues.

The chain uses TRBV3-1 and TRBJ1-5; 9 nucleotides line up with TRBD1. The CDR3 has 15 amino acids. V was pared by 2 bases and J by 7 bases, with 6 bases of the junction left unmatched. Germline V CDR1 and CDR2: LGHDT, YNNKEL (reference sequence). The chain's CDR3 is CASSQSGTGTQPQHF. For the CDR3, the DNA is TGTGCCAGCAGCCAATCCGGGACAGGGACGCAGCCCCAGCATTTT.

This chain links TRBV6-1 with TRBJ1-5; D might be TRBD1 (6 bases). Germline CDR1 MNHNS, CDR2 SASEGT. Trimming took 3 bases from V and 5 from J, leaving 11 bases between them. The CDR3 extends over 14 amino acids. Here the CDR3 reads CASSDQGLDQPQHF. As DNA, the CDR3 is TGTGCCAGCAGTGATCAGGGGCTCGATCAGCCCCAGCATTTT.

In its sample, this clonotype was seen once. The chain is built from TRBV7-6 and TRBJ1-4; no firm D call. This CDR3 contains 15 residues. The germline V and J ends were trimmed by 5 bases and 10 bases, with 20 bases remaining between them. CDR1 is SGHVS, CDR2 FNYEAQ, per germline. The CDR3 coding sequence is TGTGCCAGCAGCCAAAACACCCGGCAGTCGGGAAAACTGTTTTTT. It yields the protein CASSQNTRQSGKLFF.

V usage is TRBV20-1 and J usage is TRBJ1-2, with D unresolved. Germline loops: CDR1 DFQATT, CDR2 SNEGSKA (reference sequence). The CDR3 has 14 amino acids. V gave up 0 bases and J gave up 7 bases, with 15 bases separating them. The CDR3 sequence is CSARDQLTGIGYTF. CDR3 DNA: TGCAGTGCTAGAGACCAACTGACGGGGATTGGCTACACCTTC.

This clonotype was seen more than once but under ten times. In nucleotides, the CDR3 is TGTGCCACCAGTGATTCACTAGAAAAAGATACGCAGTATTTT. This sequence encodes CATSDSLEKDTQYF. The V call is TRBV24-1, the J call TRBJ2-3, with D maybe TRBD2 (5 bases). Trimming removed 2 bases from V and 5 bases from J, with 10 bases in between. Germline lookup yields CDR1 KGHDR and CDR2 SFDVKD. There are 14 residues in the CDR3.

The chain uses TRBV6-5 and TRBJ2-3, with D uncertain. CDR3 length: 12 residues. The germline V gene has CDR1 MNHEY and CDR2 SVGAGI. Trimming left V 0 bases short and J 8 bases short, with 6 bases between. The CDR3 DNA is TGTGCCAGCAGTTACTCCATCGGTACGCAGTATTTT. It yields the protein CASSYSIGTQYF.

The J gene is TRBJ2-3, the V gene TRBV29-1, with 11 positions matching TRBD2. The ends lost 5 bases at V and 6 bases at J; junction bases unmatched: 7. This CDR3 is built from 14 residues. CDR1 is SQVTM and CDR2 is ANQGSEA in the germline V gene. CDR3 amino acids: CSVSTSGRSDTQYF. DNA for the CDR3: TGCAGCGTTAGTACTAGCGGGAGAAGTGATACGCAGTATTTT.